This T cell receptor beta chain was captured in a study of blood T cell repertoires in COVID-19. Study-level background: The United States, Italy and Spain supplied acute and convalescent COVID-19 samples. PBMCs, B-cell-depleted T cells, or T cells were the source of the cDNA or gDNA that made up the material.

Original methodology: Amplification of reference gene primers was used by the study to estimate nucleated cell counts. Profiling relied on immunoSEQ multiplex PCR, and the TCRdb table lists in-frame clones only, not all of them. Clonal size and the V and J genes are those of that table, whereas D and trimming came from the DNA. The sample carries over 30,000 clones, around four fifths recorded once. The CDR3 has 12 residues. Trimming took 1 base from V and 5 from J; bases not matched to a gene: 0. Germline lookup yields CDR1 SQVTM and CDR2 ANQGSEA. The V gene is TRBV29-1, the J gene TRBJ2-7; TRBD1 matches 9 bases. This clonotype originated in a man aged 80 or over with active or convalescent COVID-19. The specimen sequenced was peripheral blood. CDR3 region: CSVEGTGDEQYF. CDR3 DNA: TGCAGCGTTGAAGGGACAGGGGACGAGCAGTACTTC.